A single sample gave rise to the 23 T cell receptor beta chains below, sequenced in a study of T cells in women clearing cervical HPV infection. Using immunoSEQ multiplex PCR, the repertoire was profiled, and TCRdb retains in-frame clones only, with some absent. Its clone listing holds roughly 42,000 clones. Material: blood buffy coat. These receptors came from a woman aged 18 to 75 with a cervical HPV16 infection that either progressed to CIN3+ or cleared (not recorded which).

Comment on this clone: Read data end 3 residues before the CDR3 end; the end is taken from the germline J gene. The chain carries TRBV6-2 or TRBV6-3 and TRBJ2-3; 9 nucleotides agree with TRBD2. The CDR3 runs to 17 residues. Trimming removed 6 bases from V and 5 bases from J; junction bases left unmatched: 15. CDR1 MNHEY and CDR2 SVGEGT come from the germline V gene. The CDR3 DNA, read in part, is TGTGCCAGCAGCTTGGCCGAGGGACTAGCCGTATTAGATACG. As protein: CASSLAEGLAVLDT. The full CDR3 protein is CASSLAEGLAVLDTQYF.

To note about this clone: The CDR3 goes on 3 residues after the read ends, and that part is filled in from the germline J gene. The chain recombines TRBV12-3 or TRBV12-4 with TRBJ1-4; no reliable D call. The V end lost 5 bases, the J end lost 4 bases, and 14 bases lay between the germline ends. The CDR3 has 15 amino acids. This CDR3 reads CASSPGEGNNEKLFF. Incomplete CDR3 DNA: TGTGCCAGCAGTCCCGGGGAAGGGAATAATGAAAAA.

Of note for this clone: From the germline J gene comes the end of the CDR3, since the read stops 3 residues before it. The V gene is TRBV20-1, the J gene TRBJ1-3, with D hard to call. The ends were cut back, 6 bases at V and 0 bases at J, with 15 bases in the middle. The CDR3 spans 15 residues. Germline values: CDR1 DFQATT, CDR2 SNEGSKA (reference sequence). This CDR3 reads CSAPIHGSSGNTIYF. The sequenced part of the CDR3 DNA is TGCAGTGCCCCAATCCACGGTAGCTCTGGAAACACC.

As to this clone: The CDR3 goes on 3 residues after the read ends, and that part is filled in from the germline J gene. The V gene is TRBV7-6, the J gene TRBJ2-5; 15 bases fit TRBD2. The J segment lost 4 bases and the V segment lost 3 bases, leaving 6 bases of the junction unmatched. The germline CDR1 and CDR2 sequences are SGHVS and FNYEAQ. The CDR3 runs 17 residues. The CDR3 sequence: CASSFLGLAGGGETQYF. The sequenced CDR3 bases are TGTGCCAGCAGCTTCCTTGGACTAGCGGGGGGGGGAGAGACC.

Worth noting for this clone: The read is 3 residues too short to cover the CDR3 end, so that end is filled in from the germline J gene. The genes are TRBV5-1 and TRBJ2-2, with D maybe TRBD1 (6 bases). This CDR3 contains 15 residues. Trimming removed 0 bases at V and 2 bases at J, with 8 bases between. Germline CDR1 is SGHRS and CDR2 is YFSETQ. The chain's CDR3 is CASSLEQGNTGELFF. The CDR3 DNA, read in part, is TGCGCCAGCAGCTTGGAACAGGGTAACACCGGGGAG.

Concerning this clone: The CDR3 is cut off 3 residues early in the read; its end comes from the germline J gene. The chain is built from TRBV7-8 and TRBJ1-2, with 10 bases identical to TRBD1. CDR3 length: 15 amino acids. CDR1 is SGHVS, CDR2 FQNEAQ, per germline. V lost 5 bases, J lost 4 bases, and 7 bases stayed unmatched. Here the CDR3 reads CASSPLDRGIYGYTF. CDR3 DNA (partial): TGTGCCAGCAGCCCCCTGGACAGGGGGATCTATGGC.

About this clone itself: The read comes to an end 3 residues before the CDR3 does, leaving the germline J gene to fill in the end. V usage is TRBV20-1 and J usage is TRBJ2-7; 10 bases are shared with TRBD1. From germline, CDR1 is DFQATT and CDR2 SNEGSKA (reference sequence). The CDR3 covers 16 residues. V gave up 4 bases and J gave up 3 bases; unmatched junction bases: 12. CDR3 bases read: TGCAGTGCTATTCCTCCCGGGACAGGGGATGTCTACGAG. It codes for CSAIPPGTGDVYE. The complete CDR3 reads CSAIPPGTGDVYEQYF.

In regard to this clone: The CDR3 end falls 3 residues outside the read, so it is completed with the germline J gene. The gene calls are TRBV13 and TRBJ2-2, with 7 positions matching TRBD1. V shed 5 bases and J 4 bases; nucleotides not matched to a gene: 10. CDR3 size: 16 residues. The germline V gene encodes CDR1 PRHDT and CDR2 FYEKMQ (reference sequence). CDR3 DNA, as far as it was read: TGTGCCAGCAGCCTACTTAGACAGGGCTCCACCGGGGAG. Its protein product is CASSLLRQGSTGE. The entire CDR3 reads CASSLLRQGSTGELFF.

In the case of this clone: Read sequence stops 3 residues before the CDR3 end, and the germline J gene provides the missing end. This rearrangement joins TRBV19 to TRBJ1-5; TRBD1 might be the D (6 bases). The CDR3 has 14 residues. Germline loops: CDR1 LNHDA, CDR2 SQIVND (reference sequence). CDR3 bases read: TGTGCCAGTAGTACACAGGGCCCGAATGTACCC. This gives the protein CASSTQGPNVP. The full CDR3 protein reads CASSTQGPNVPQHF.

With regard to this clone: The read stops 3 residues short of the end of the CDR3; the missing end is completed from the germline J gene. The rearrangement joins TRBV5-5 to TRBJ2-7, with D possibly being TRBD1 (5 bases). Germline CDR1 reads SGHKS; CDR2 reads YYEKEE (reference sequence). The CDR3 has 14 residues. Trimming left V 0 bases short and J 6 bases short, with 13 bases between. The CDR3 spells CASSLGWGGSEQYF. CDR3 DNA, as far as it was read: TGTGCCAGCAGCTTGGGGTGGGGCGGCAGCGAG.

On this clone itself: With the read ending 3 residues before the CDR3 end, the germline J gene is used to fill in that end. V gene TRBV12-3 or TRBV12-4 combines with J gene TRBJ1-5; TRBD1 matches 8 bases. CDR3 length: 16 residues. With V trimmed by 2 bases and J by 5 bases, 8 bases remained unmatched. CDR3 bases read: TGTGCCAGCAGTTTACACGGGACAGGAGTTGATCAGCCC. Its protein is CASSLHGTGVDQP. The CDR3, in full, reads CASSLHGTGVDQPQHF.

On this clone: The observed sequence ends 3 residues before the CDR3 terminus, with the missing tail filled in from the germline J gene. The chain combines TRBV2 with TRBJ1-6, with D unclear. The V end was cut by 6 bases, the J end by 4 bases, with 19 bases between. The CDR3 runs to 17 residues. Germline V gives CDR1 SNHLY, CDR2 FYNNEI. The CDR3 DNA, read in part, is TGTGCCAGCAGGTCGGGGTCAGGACTAGCATATAATTCACCC. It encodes CASRSGSGLAYNSP. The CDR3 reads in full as CASRSGSGLAYNSPLHF.

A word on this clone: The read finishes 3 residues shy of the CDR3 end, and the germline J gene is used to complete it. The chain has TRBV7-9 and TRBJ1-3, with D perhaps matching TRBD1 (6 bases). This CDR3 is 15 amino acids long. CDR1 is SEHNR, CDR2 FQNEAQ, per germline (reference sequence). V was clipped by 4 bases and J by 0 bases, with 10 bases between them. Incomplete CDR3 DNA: TGTGCCAGCAGCTCCGGGACAAACTCTGGAAACACC. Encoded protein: CASSSGTNSGNT. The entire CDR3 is CASSSGTNSGNTIYF.

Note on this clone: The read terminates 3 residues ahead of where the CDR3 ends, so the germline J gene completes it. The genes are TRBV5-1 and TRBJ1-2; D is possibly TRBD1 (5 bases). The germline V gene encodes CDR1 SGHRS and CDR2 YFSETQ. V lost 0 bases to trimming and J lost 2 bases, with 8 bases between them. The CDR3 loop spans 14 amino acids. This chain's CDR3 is CASSLDRGNYGYTF. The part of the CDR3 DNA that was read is TGCGCCAGCAGCTTGGATAGGGGAAACTATGGC.

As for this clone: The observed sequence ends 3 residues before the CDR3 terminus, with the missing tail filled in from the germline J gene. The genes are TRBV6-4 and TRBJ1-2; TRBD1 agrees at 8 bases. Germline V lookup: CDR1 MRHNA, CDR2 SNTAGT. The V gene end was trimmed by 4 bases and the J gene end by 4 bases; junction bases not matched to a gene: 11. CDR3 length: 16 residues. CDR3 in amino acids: CASSVNLAGGGYGYTF. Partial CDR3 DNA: TGTGCCAGCAGTGTTAATTTGGCAGGGGGCGGCTATGGC.

The CDR3 here is CASRWDRYSSYNEQFF. CDR3 DNA (partial): TGCGCCAGCAGGTGGGACAGATACAGCTCCTACAATGAG. This chain joins TRBV23-1 and TRBJ2-1, with 7 bases that match TRBD1. The observed sequence ends 3 residues before the CDR3 terminus, with the missing tail filled in from the germline J gene. TRBV23-1 is placed among ORFs of uncertain function. J gave up 0 bases and V 6 bases, and 8 bases lay outside the gene matches. The CDR3 has 16 amino acids.

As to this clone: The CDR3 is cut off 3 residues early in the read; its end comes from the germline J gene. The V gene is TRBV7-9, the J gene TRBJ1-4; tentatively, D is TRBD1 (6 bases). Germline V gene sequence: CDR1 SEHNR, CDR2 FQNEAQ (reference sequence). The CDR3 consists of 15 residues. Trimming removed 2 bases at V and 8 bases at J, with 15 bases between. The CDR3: CASSLTRGGREKLFF. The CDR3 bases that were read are TGTGCCAGCAGCTTAACCAGGGGAGGGAGGGAAAAA.

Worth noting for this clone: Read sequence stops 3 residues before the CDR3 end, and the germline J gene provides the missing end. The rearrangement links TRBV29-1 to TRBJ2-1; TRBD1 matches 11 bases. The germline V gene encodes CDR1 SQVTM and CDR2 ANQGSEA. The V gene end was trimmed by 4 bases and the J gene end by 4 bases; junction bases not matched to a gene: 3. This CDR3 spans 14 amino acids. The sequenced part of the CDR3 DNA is TGCAGCGTTGGGACAGGGGGCGCTTACAATGAG. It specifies CSVGTGGAYNE. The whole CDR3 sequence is CSVGTGGAYNEQFF.

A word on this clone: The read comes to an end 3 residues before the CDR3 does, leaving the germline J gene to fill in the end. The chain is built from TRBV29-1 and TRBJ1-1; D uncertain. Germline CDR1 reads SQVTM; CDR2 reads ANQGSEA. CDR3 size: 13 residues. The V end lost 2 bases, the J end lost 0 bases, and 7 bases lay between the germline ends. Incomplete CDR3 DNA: TGCAGCGTTGAACAGCGCTTGAACACTGAA. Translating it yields CSVEQRLNTE. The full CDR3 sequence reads CSVEQRLNTEAFF.

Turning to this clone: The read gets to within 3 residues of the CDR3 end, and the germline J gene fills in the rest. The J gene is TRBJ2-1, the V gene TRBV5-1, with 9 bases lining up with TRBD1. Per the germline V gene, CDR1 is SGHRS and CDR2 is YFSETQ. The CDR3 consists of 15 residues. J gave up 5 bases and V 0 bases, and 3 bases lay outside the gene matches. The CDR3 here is CASSLVGTGNNEQFF. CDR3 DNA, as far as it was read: TGCGCCAGCAGCTTGGTAGGGACAGGGAACAATGAG.

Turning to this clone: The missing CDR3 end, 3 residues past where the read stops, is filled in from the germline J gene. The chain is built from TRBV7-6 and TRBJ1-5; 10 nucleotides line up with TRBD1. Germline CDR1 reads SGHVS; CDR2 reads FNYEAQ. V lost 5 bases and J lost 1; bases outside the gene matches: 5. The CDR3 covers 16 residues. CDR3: CASSLGQGLSNQPQHF. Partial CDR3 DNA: TGTGCCAGCAGCCTGGGACAGGGGCTCAGCAATCAGCCC.

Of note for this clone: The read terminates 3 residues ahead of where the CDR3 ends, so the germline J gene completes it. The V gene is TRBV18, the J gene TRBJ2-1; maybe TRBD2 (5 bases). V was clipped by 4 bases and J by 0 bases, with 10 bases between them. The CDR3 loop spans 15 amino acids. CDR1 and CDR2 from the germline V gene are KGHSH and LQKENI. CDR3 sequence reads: CASSLALSSYNEQFF. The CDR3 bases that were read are TGTGCCAGCTCACTAGCGCTCAGCTCCTACAATGAG.

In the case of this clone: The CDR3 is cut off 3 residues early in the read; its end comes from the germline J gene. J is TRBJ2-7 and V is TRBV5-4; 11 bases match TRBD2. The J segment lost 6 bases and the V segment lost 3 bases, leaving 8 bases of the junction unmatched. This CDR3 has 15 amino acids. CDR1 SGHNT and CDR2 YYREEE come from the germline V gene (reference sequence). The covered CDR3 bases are TGTGCCAGCAGCTACATAGCGGGGGGGCTCCTCGAG. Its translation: CASSYIAGGLLE. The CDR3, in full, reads CASSYIAGGLLEQYF.